This entry describes one T cell receptor beta chain. Its antigen is currently unknown. No conserved phenylalanine or tryptophan is present at the end of the CDR3, so a read error is the likely explanation. The data originate from a study of neurological immune-mediated disorders. Study observations and caveats: Private repertoires in all groups were suggested, as expanded clones shared no CDR3 amino acid sequences across subjects. Grouping of repertoires by phylogeny put those of 18 of 34 multiple sclerosis patients into a single related-CDR3 cluster, a possible signature.

Trimming shortened V by 6 bases and J by 5 bases, and 11 bases separated the two germline ends. Germline lookup yields CDR1 MDHEN and CDR2 SYDVKM. This CDR3 region has 12 residues. The authors made cDNA by 5'RACE with 10-nucleotide random UMIs. TCRdb re-derived calls from the 5' RACE reads in MiXCR, one entry per CDR3 protein. The top ten clones hold 3.1% of a sample with more than 45,000 distinct CDR3 sequences, roughly 3.5% of them seen once. It was from 2 million PBMCs stored at -80 C that the unsorted libraries were obtained. V usage is TRBV28 and J usage is TRBJ2-7, with no clear D. Sequencing was performed on PBMCs. The TCR sequence derives from a woman aged 30 to 39 with multiple sclerosis. DNA for the CDR3: TGTGCCAGCAGGACCTCCTACCACGAGCAGTACAAC. It translates to CASRTSYHEQYN.